This record concerns one T cell receptor beta chain sequence. The source of the sample is a study of technical replicates of blood from several donors. Measured with immunoSEQ multiplex PCR; TCRdb has only the in-frame clones, and not every one. Of around 76,000 clones in the sample, about nine tenths were seen once. CDR3 length: 16 amino acids. The ends lost 3 bases at V and 3 bases at J; junction bases unmatched: 7. CDR1 is SEHNR and CDR2 is FQNEAQ in the germline V gene (reference sequence). V gene TRBV7-9 combines with J gene TRBJ1-2; 10 bases match TRBD1. This TCR came from a human donor in good health. The source material was T cells isolated from PBMCs. The DNA of the CDR3 is TGTGCCAGCAGCTTCCACCAGACAGGGGGCGACTATGGCTACACCTTC. The encoded protein is CASSFHQTGGDYGYTF.